These 21 T cell receptor beta chains came from one sample sequenced in a study of cytomegalovirus exposure and HLA in healthy donors. Amplification used 60 Vbeta primers and 13 Jbeta primers. Clones were read by immunoSEQ multiplex PCR, and TCRdb kept only the in-frame ones, dropping some. The sample lists around 200,000 clones, around three quarters occurring once. Sequenced sample: PBMCs. These receptors all stem from a woman in her forties or fifties in good health and CMV-seronegative.

The V and J genes are TRBV18 and TRBJ2-1; 12 bases map to TRBD2. This CDR3 has 18 residues. CDR1 is KGHSH and CDR2 is LQKENI in the germline V gene. Trimming cost V 5 bases and J 1 base; bases outside gene matches: 9. The CDR3 loop reads CASSRTSGTQISYNEQFF. The DNA of the CDR3 is TGTGCCAGCTCAAGGACTAGCGGGACCCAGATATCCTACAATGAGCAGTTCTTC.

The genes are TRBV6-6 and TRBJ1-3; D perhaps matches TRBD1 (6 bases). The V gene lost 4 bases and the J gene lost 0 bases, with 10 bases spanning the gap. Germline values: CDR1 MNHNY, CDR2 SVGAGI (reference sequence). There are 15 residues in the CDR3. Here the CDR3 reads CASSSTGTSGNTIYF. The CDR3 coding sequence is TGTGCCAGCAGTTCTACAGGGACCTCTGGAAACACCATATATTTT.

This chain connects TRBV5-8 to TRBJ2-4, with TRBD1 matching 9 bases. The CDR3 contains 15 residues. The V and J ends lost 4 bases and 4 bases, in that order; junction bases with no gene match: 6. Germline V lookup: CDR1 SGHTS, CDR2 YDEGEE. CDR3 sequence: CASSVSGTGKNIQYF. The DNA for the CDR3 is TGTGCCAGCAGCGTATCCGGGACAGGGAAAAACATTCAGTACTTC.

This clone was found a few times. The V call is TRBV6-1, the J call TRBJ1-4; D gene unclear. Germline V CDR1 and CDR2: MNHNS, SASEGT. The CDR3 is 15 residues long. V lost 7 bases to trimming and J lost 0 bases, with 12 bases between them. The CDR3 here is CASKPGPSTNEKLFF. CDR3 nucleotide sequence: TGTGCCAGCAAACCCGGTCCTTCAACTAATGAAAAACTGTTTTTT.

The J gene is TRBJ1-1, the V gene TRBV5-1; D perhaps matches TRBD1 (6 bases). The V end lost 3 bases, the J end lost 0 bases, and 18 bases lay between the germline ends. The CDR3 totals 17 residues. Looked up from germline, CDR1 is SGHRS and CDR2 is YFSETQ. In DNA form, the CDR3 reads TGCGCCAGCAGCTGGGGGGCAAGGGGGGGGATGAACACTGAAGCTTTCTTT. Its translation: CASSWGARGGMNTEAFF.

The rearrangement links TRBV19 to TRBJ1-3, with D unclear. The CDR3 contains 15 residues. Germline values: CDR1 LNHDA, CDR2 SQIVND (reference sequence). V was cut by 3 bases and J by 0 bases, with 9 bases left in between. The CDR3 loop is CASSITASSGNTIYF. In DNA, the CDR3 is TGTGCCAGTAGTATCACTGCGAGCTCTGGAAACACCATATATTTT.

In this sample, this clone turned up once. The CDR3 DNA reads as TGTGCCAGCAGCTTTCGGGACTCCTCCTACGAGCAGTACTTC. It translates to CASSFRDSSYEQYF. The chain uses TRBV7-9 and TRBJ2-7, with a possible D match to TRBD2 (6 bases). This CDR3 comprises 14 residues. Per germline, CDR1 SEHNR and CDR2 FQNEAQ (reference sequence). V was clipped by 3 bases and J by 0 bases, with 9 bases between them.

This sequence joins TRBV28 and TRBJ2-2; 9 bases are a match to TRBD1. Germline-derived CDR1 and CDR2 are MDHEN and SYDVKM. The CDR3 spans 15 residues. Trimming cost V 6 bases and J 4 bases; bases outside gene matches: 6. The CDR3 loop is CASRGNRGRTGELFF. CDR3 bases: TGTGCCAGCAGGGGGAACAGGGGGCGCACCGGGGAGCTGTTTTTT.

V is TRBV28 and J is TRBJ2-5; 11 bases line up with TRBD2. Losses at the gene ends were 6 bases for V and 2 bases for J; bases not matched to a gene: 5. Germline CDR1 MDHEN, CDR2 SYDVKM. The CDR3 spans 15 residues. CDR3 sequence (DNA): TGTGCCAGCAGCCCGGGACTAGCGGTACAAGAGACCCAGTACTTC. It is translated as CASSPGLAVQETQYF.

The chain has TRBV25-1 and TRBJ2-5; 9 bases map to TRBD2. With the DNA end fitting TRBJ2-7 better, the J assignment may be wrong. The CDR3 has 17 residues. The V gene's germline CDR1 is MGHDK and CDR2 SYGVNS. The CDR3 region is CASSPRGSGRSAYEQYF. CDR3 bases: TGTGCCAGCAGTCCCCGAGGTAGCGGGAGATCGGCCTACGAGCAGTACTTC.

This chain joins TRBV19 and TRBJ2-1; 11 nucleotides match TRBD2. The junction had 9 bases not matched to a gene; V was cut back by 5 bases and J by 6 bases. The CDR3 is 16 residues long. Germline V gives CDR1 LNHDA, CDR2 SQIVND (reference sequence). CDR3 nucleotide sequence: TGTGCCAGTAGTGTGTTAGCGGGAGGGCCCGGCAATGAGCAGTTCTTC. Translated: CASSVLAGGPGNEQFF.

This rearrangement joins TRBV11-2 to TRBJ2-7; the match to TRBD1 covers 8 bases. Trimming cost V 1 base and J 4 bases; bases outside gene matches: 3. This CDR3 is built from 14 residues. In germline, CDR1 is SGHAT, CDR2 FQNNGV. DNA for the CDR3: TGTGCCAGCAGCTTAGCAGGGGGCATGTACGAGCAGTACTTC. It codes for CASSLAGGMYEQYF.

Only one count was recorded for this clone. The chain has TRBV7-3 and TRBJ2-3; possible D gene TRBD1, 6 bases. Germline V gene data show CDR1 as SGHTA and CDR2 as FQGTGA. Trimming stripped 3 bases from V and 1 base from J, with 8 bases between. This CDR3 region has 14 residues. CDR3 in amino acids: CASSFGGGTDTQYF. The CDR3 nucleotides are TGTGCCAGCAGCTTTGGGGGCGGCACAGATACGCAGTATTTT.

This chain connects TRBV30 to TRBJ1-1, with D possibly matching TRBD1 (6 bases). Germline V lookup: CDR1 GTSNPN, CDR2 SVGIG (reference sequence). The CDR3 has 12 residues. V shed 8 bases and J shed 3 bases, with 13 bases lying between them. The CDR3 spells CAVGAVHTEAFF. The CDR3 nucleotides read TGTGCCGTGGGGGCAGTTCACACTGAAGCTTTCTTT.

For this clone: One end of the junction varies from germline; a read error may be responsible. Other DNA variants within this sample encode the same CDR3. The chain recombines TRBV6-6 with TRBJ1-1; D possibly corresponds to TRBD1 (5 bases). Germline loops: CDR1 MNHNY, CDR2 SVGAGI (reference sequence). The length of the CDR3 is 15 residues. CDR3 protein: CASSYERGMNTEAFF. In DNA form, the CDR3 reads TGTGCCAGTAGTTACGAAAGGGGCATGAACACTGAAGCTTTCTTT.

The CDR3 bases are TGCGCCAGCAGCCCAGTAGGGGGGGTGGGGTCCTACAATGAGCAGTTCTTC. Protein sequence: CASSPVGGVGSYNEQFF. The chain recombines TRBV5-1 with TRBJ2-1, with D possibly being TRBD2 (7 bases). V was cut by 4 bases and J by 1 base, with 18 bases left in between. The CDR3 spans 17 residues. CDR1 and CDR2 from the germline V gene are SGHRS and YFSETQ.

The rearrangement joins TRBV5-4 to TRBJ2-2, with 11 positions matching TRBD2. Germline V gene lookup returns CDR1 SGHNT and CDR2 YYREEE (reference sequence). The CDR3 loop spans 18 amino acids. Germline trimming cut 2 bases from V and 7 bases from J; bases unmatched to any gene: 13. CDR3 loop: CASSLPGLADLGGGELFF. In nucleotides, the CDR3 is TGTGCCAGCAGCTTACCGGGACTAGCGGATCTTGGGGGCGGGGAGCTGTTTTTT.

This clone has just one count. This chain uses TRBV19 with TRBJ2-6, with 8 bases fitting TRBD1. The germline V gene has CDR1 LNHDA and CDR2 SQIVND (reference sequence). The CDR3 runs to 14 residues. The V gene end was trimmed by 11 bases and the J gene end by 4 bases; junction bases not matched to a gene: 7. The CDR3 loop is CAGSGGSGANVLTF. In DNA, the CDR3 is TGTGCCGGGTCAGGGGGCAGCGGGGCCAACGTCCTGACTTTC.

V usage is TRBV4-1 and J usage is TRBJ2-5; no reliable D call. CDR1 and CDR2 (germline): MGHRA, YSYEKL. This CDR3 is 15 amino acids long. V lost 1 base and J lost 0, with 9 bases in between. CDR3 sequence (DNA): TGCGCCAGCAGCCAAGTGAGTCCGTACCAAGAGACCCAGTACTTC. Its protein product is CASSQVSPYQETQYF.

The gene calls are TRBV11-2 and TRBJ2-1; D perhaps matches TRBD2 (5 bases). Per the germline V gene, CDR1 is SGHAT and CDR2 is FQNNGV. Trimming left V 1 base short and J 6 bases short, with 10 bases between. This CDR3 contains 14 residues. CDR3 nucleotides: TGTGCCAGCAGCTTAGCGGGGAACCGCAATGAGCAGTTCTTC. This codes for CASSLAGNRNEQFF.

The chain recombines TRBV15 with TRBJ1-2, with 8 bases matching TRBD1. Trimming cost V 5 bases and J 8 bases; bases outside gene matches: 7. Germline CDR1 is LNHNV and CDR2 is YYDKDF (reference sequence). CDR3 length: 13 residues. The chain's CDR3 is CATSPQGARGYTF. The CDR3 bases are TGTGCCACCAGCCCGCAGGGGGCAAGGGGCTACACCTTC. Looking up the rest from reference TRBV15 and TRBJ1-2 gives the full variable domain: DAMVIQNPRYQVTQFGKPVTLSCSQTLNHNVMYWYQQKSSQAPKLLFHYYDKDFNNEADTPDNFQSRRPNTSFCFLDIRSPGLGDTAMYLCATSPQGARGYTFGSGTRLTVV.